One and the same sample provided the 20 T cell receptor beta chains below, sequenced in a study of shared clonotypes between healthy human individuals. Naivety among CD8 cells was defined by CD45RO negativity and positive CCR7 selection, thereby excluding terminally differentiated effector memory CD45RA+ cells. Sequencing was performed with immunoSEQ multiplex PCR; in TCRdb, only in-frame clones are kept and a portion is missing. The sample lists about 700,000 clones, approximately 90% seen once, with about 24% in the top ten. The sequenced sample consisted of naive CD8+ T cells sorted from blood. The receptors derive from a man aged 25-40 years in good health.

CDR3 in amino acids: CASTMAGYNEQFF. CDR3 in DNA: TGTGCCAGCACTATGGCAGGTTACAATGAGCAGTTCTTC. V gene TRBV2 combines with J gene TRBJ2-1; no clear D. Trimming removed 7 bases from V and 4 bases from J, with 11 bases in between. The CDR3 covers 13 residues. Germline CDR1 is SNHLY and CDR2 is FYNNEI.

This sequence joins TRBV9 and TRBJ2-1; the D call may be TRBD1 or TRBD2 (5 bases each). The CDR3 consists of 13 residues. Germline-derived CDR1 and CDR2 are SGDLS and YYNGEE. V shed 4 bases and J shed 4 bases, with 9 bases lying between them. The CDR3 coding sequence is TGTGCCAGCAGCCCCGGGACGTACAATGAGCAGTTCTTC. Translated, it gives CASSPGTYNEQFF.

The J gene is TRBJ2-7, the V gene TRBV4-1; 8 positions agree with TRBD1. CDR1 and CDR2 (germline): MGHRA, YSYEKL. CDR3 length: 15 residues. The J segment lost 5 bases and the V segment lost 4 bases, leaving 10 bases of the junction unmatched. CDR3 nucleotides: TGCGCCAGCAGCCGGGTAACAGGGGGTAACAACGAGCAGTACTTC. It translates to CASSRVTGGNNEQYF.

The chain employs TRBV2 and TRBJ2-7; 9 bases agree with TRBD2. Germline CDR1 and CDR2: SNHLY and FYNNEI. The CDR3 consists of 11 residues. J lost 6 bases, V lost 10 bases, and 4 bases had no gene match. The CDR3: CATGLALEQYF. CDR3 coding DNA: TGTGCCACCGGACTAGCGCTCGAGCAGTACTTC.

This chain links TRBV4-1 with TRBJ2-5; perhaps TRBD2 as D (7 bases). The CDR3 spans 14 residues. Looked up from germline, CDR1 is MGHRA and CDR2 is YSYEKL. Trimming took off 2 bases at V and 5 bases at J, with 12 bases between the two ends. The CDR3 sequence is CASSQIGGPETQYF. CDR3 DNA sequence: TGCGCCAGCAGCCAAATCGGGGGGCCGGAGACCCAGTACTTC.

The chain is built from TRBV5-1 and TRBJ2-6; no reliable D call. The V gene's germline CDR1 is SGHRS and CDR2 YFSETQ. V lost 0 bases to trimming and J lost 0 bases, with 7 bases between them. The CDR3 spans 16 residues. CDR3 DNA sequence: TGCGCCAGCAGCTTGGCCCCGGGCTCTGGGGCCAACGTCCTGACTTTC. Its translation: CASSLAPGSGANVLTF.

The chain links TRBV11-2 to TRBJ2-7; TRBD2 aligns across 10 bases. The ends lost 3 bases at V and 0 bases at J; junction bases unmatched: 5. CDR1 and CDR2 from the germline V gene are SGHAT and FQNNGV. This CDR3 comprises 16 residues. The DNA of the CDR3 is TGTGCCAGCAGCTTCGGACTAGCGGAGCACTCCTACGAGCAGTACTTC. Translated, it gives CASSFGLAEHSYEQYF.

V gene TRBV7-9 combines with J gene TRBJ2-1, with D uncertain. Germline V gene lookup returns CDR1 SEHNR and CDR2 FQNEAQ (reference sequence). CDR3 length equals 13 residues. V was pared by 4 bases and J by 5 bases, with 9 bases between. DNA for the CDR3: TGTGCCAGCAGCTACATGGGAAACAATGAGCAGTTCTTC. It specifies CASSYMGNNEQFF. Looking up the rest from reference TRBV7-9 and TRBJ2-1 gives the full variable domain: DTGVSQNPRHKITKRGQNVTFRCDPISEHNRLYWYRQTLGQGPEFLTYFQNEAQLEKSRLLSDRFSAERPKGSFSTLEIQRTEQGDSAMYLCASSYMGNNEQFFGPGTRLTVL.

V usage is TRBV15 and J usage is TRBJ2-3, with TRBD2 as a possible D gene (6 bases). The V end was cut by 4 bases, the J end by 3 bases, with 11 bases between. This CDR3 is built from 14 residues. Germline V lookup: CDR1 LNHNV, CDR2 YYDKDF (reference sequence). This CDR3 reads CATSKPRETDTQYF. The CDR3 nucleotides are TGTGCCACCAGCAAGCCTCGGGAGACAGATACGCAGTATTTT.

The rearrangement links TRBV5-6 to TRBJ2-2; the D gene is possibly TRBD1 (5 bases). Germline CDR1 is SGHDT and CDR2 is YYEEEE. Trimming pared 4 bases from V and 6 bases from J, leaving 10 bases between. CDR3 length: 13 residues. Here the CDR3 DNA reads TGTGCCAGCAGCCCGACCAGGGCCGGGGAGCTGTTTTTT. Residues: CASSPTRAGELFF.

The CDR3 DNA is TGCGCCAGCAGCTCTTTGGATACGCAGTATTTT. Translating gives CASSSLDTQYF. V gene TRBV5-1 combines with J gene TRBJ2-3; D is unresolved. The CDR3 consists of 11 residues. V was shortened by 3 bases and J by 6 bases, with 5 bases between the two germline ends. Germline CDR1 is SGHRS and CDR2 is YFSETQ.

This clone was seen a single time. The CDR3 spells CASSFLAASGRADTGELFF. For the CDR3, the DNA is TGTGCCAGCAGCTTTTTGGCGGCTAGCGGGAGGGCCGACACCGGGGAGCTGTTTTTT. The chain has TRBV11-2 and TRBJ2-2; 12 bases agree with TRBD2. The CDR3 length is 19 residues. From germline, CDR1 is SGHAT and CDR2 FQNNGV. V was clipped by 3 bases and J by 3 bases; unmatched bases: 11.

The table lists this clone with a few counts. The chain employs TRBV28 and TRBJ2-7; no firm D call. Germline V lookup: CDR1 MDHEN, CDR2 SYDVKM. There are 12 residues in the CDR3. V was shortened by 2 bases and J by 6 bases, with 8 bases between the two germline ends. The CDR3 spells CASSLASPEQYF. The CDR3 nucleotides read TGTGCCAGCAGTTTAGCTAGTCCCGAGCAGTACTTC.

V is TRBV29-1 and J is TRBJ2-1; 9 nucleotides align to TRBD2. Germline loops: CDR1 SQVTM, CDR2 ANQGSEA. CDR3 length: 13 residues. Unmatched junction bases numbered 2, after V lost 4 bases and J lost 4 bases. The CDR3 coding sequence is TGCAGCGTTGCTAGCGGGGCTTACAATGAGCAGTTCTTC. Residues: CSVASGAYNEQFF.

The rearrangement joins TRBV4-1 to TRBJ1-3, with D perhaps TRBD1 (5 bases). CDR1 MGHRA and CDR2 YSYEKL come from the germline V gene. The CDR3 has 14 amino acids. Trimming removed 5 bases at V and 4 bases at J, with 12 bases between. The DNA for the CDR3 is TGCGCCAGCAGCGCTACGGGGGAAGGAAACACCATATATTTT. Translated, it gives CASSATGEGNTIYF.

V and J are TRBV5-1 and TRBJ2-1; 10 bases line up with TRBD2. V trimming: 6 bases; J trimming: 0 bases; junction bases outside the gene matches: 12. The CDR3 totals 18 residues. Germline V gives CDR1 SGHRS, CDR2 YFSETQ. This CDR3 reads CASTPGTSDLSSYNEQFF. CDR3 nucleotide sequence: TGCGCCAGCACCCCCGGGACTAGCGACCTGAGCTCCTACAATGAGCAGTTCTTC.

This sequence joins TRBV2 and TRBJ1-5; D ambiguous. V was cut by 2 bases and J by 0 bases, with 8 bases left in between. The CDR3 has 15 residues. Germline CDR1 SNHLY, CDR2 FYNNEI. Written as DNA, the CDR3 is TGTGCCAGCAGTGAAAGTCAGGATAGCAATCAGCCCCAGCATTTT. It encodes CASSESQDSNQPQHF.

The chain recombines TRBV5-5 with TRBJ2-7, with TRBD2 matching over 8 bases. The germline V gene encodes CDR1 SGHKS and CDR2 YYEKEE (reference sequence). Losses at the gene ends were 4 bases for V and 5 bases for J; bases not matched to a gene: 14. The CDR3 contains 16 residues. CDR3 DNA: TGTGCCAGCAGCCCATCCCGAGCGGGAGCAACACACGAGCAGTACTTC. Protein sequence: CASSPSRAGATHEQYF.

Comment on this clone: This may come from a read error, since a much larger clone is one base off. Other DNA sequences in the sample encode the same CDR3. The rearrangement joins TRBV2 to TRBJ2-7, with D maybe TRBD2 (5 bases). The CDR3 runs 11 residues. The germline gives CDR1 SNHLY, CDR2 FYNNEI. V dropped 4 bases and J dropped 4 bases, with 5 bases sitting between them. The CDR3 coding sequence is TGTGCCAGCAGTGGGACTTACGAGCAGTACTTC. Translation: CASSGTYEQYF. Filled out from reference TRBV2 and TRBJ2-7, the complete variable domain reads EPEVTQTPSHQVTQMGQEVILRCVPISNHLYFYWYRQILGQKVEFLVSFYNNEISEKSEIFDDQFSVERPDGSNFTLKIRSTKLEDSAMYFCASSGTYEQYFGPGTRLTVT.

This clone appeared a single time. The chain links TRBV7-2 to TRBJ2-1; no clear D gene. Trimming left V 0 bases short and J 8 bases short, with 11 bases between. There are 14 residues in the CDR3. Germline-derived CDR1 and CDR2 are SGHTA and FQGNSA. CDR3: CASSLAAIEDEQFF. The CDR3 DNA is TGTGCCAGCAGCTTAGCGGCGATTGAGGATGAGCAGTTCTTC.